The 13 T cell receptor beta chains listed next were all sequenced from one sample in a study of vaccination and CD4 T cells after COVID-19. Sequencing of the DNA from cultured CD4+ T cells was carried out with the Oncomine TCR Beta short-read assay. Scientists extracted genomic DNA from CD4+ T cells grown in culture. TCRdb passed the PCR reads through MiXCR, listing each CDR3 protein once. The table has 6,500 to 8,000 distinct CDR3 sequences, 30% to 40% seen once; the top ten hold 30% to 35%. The antigens for these receptors are not known. Treatment described: roughly nine-day PBMC culture with coronavirus spike peptide pools or control peptides (ViraFEST assay). Before the COVID-19 pandemic (2011-2018), CD4+ T cells were obtained from the unexposed donor. Sequencing was done on a sample of CD4+ T cells from blood, cultured in vitro. Every receptor here comes from a human donor in good health.

The rearrangement uses TRBV29-1 and TRBJ2-1, with 13 bases fitting TRBD2. This CDR3 has 14 residues. Germline assignment: CDR1 SQVTM and CDR2 ANQGSEA. Trimming removed 4 bases from V and 4 bases from J; junction bases left unmatched: 1. The CDR3 region has the DNA TGCAGCGTTGCACTAGCGGGAGGGTACAATGAGCAGTTCTTC. Translation: CSVALAGGYNEQFF.

The chain employs TRBV7-2 and TRBJ2-1; the match to TRBD2 covers 11 bases. Trimming at V came to 2 bases and at J to 10 bases, leaving 4 bases not matched to a gene. The CDR3 is 14 residues long. Germline loops: CDR1 SGHTA, CDR2 FQGNSA. CDR3 coding DNA: TGTGCCAGCAGCTTACAACTAGCGGGAGACGAGCAGTTCTTC. Its translation: CASSLQLAGDEQFF.

This clonotype was observed a handful of times. The chain employs TRBV12-3 or TRBV12-4 and TRBJ2-3, with 9 bases fitting TRBD1. The CDR3 spans 14 residues. V was clipped by 6 bases and J by 4 bases; unmatched bases: 5. Here the CDR3 reads CASSAGQGPDTQYF. Written as DNA, the CDR3 is TGTGCCAGCAGCGCGGGACAGGGACCAGATACGCAGTATTTT.

This clonotype rates as medium-sized (0.01 to 0.1%). This chain uses TRBV7-9 with TRBJ1-1, with D perhaps TRBD1 (6 bases). This CDR3 is built from 13 residues. Germline CDR1 reads SEHNR; CDR2 reads FQNEAQ (reference sequence). V lost 7 bases to trimming and J lost 4 bases, with 13 bases between them. The CDR3 loop is CASTPGVSTEAFF. The CDR3 bases are TGTGCCAGCACCCCAGGGGTTTCCACTGAAGCTTTCTTT. Using reference TRBV7-9 and TRBJ1-1 for the parts outside the CDR3, the full variable domain is DTGVSQNPRHKITKRGQNVTFRCDPISEHNRLYWYRQTLGQGPEFLTYFQNEAQLEKSRLLSDRFSAERPKGSFSTLEIQRTEQGDSAMYLCASTPGVSTEAFFGQGTRLTVV.

The J gene is TRBJ2-7, the V gene TRBV27, with TRBD2 matching 7 bases. Trimming at V came to 6 bases and at J to 6 bases, leaving 11 bases not matched to a gene. The CDR3 consists of 14 residues. Germline CDR1 MNHEY, CDR2 SMNVEV (reference sequence). The CDR3 is CASRLSGTGPEQYF. CDR3 bases: TGTGCCAGCAGGTTAAGCGGGACGGGGCCCGAGCAGTACTTC.

The chain combines TRBV19 with TRBJ1-2; tentatively, D is TRBD1 (5 bases). The CDR3 totals 16 residues. Looked up from germline, CDR1 is LNHDA and CDR2 is SQIVND (reference sequence). Trimming left V 4 bases short and J 7 bases short, with 22 bases between. The CDR3 here is CASSTGQGAVGCGYTF. CDR3 coding DNA: TGTGCCAGTAGTACTGGCCAGGGAGCGGTTGGGTGTGGCTACACCTTC.

In DNA, the CDR3 is TGTGCCAGTAGTGCCACCGGGACAGGGAAGAACTATGGCTACACCTTC. This codes for CASSATGTGKNYGYTF. The rearrangement uses TRBV19 and TRBJ1-2; 9 nucleotides match TRBD1. Trimming at V came to 5 bases and at J to 2 bases, leaving 9 bases not matched to a gene. The CDR3 consists of 16 residues. The germline V gene encodes CDR1 LNHDA and CDR2 SQIVND (reference sequence).

This sequence joins TRBV20-1 and TRBJ2-3; 11 bases are a match to TRBD2. This CDR3 has 16 amino acids. CDR1 is DFQATT and CDR2 is SNEGSKA in the germline V gene (reference sequence). Trimming took 3 bases from V and 3 from J; bases not matched to a gene: 8. CDR3 sequence: CSARGRRLAGTDTQYF. The CDR3 coding sequence is TGCAGTGCTAGGGGTCGCCGACTAGCGGGGACAGATACGCAGTATTTT.

The genes are TRBV28 and TRBJ1-6, with D possibly matching TRBD1 (5 bases). With 6 bases removed from V and 6 bases from J, the gap between germline ends came to 15 bases. The CDR3 loop spans 15 amino acids. CDR1 and CDR2 from the germline V gene are MDHEN and SYDVKM. This chain's CDR3 is CASRAGGVRNSPLHF. CDR3 in DNA: TGTGCCAGCAGAGCGGGAGGGGTTCGTAATTCACCCCTCCACTTT.

The V call is TRBV5-1, the J call TRBJ1-1; D is perhaps TRBD1 (5 bases). The germline V gene encodes CDR1 SGHRS and CDR2 YFSETQ. The CDR3 consists of 14 residues. V gave up 3 bases and J gave up 4 bases, with 13 bases separating them. The CDR3 here is CASSYRWDGTEAFF. The CDR3 DNA reads as TGCGCCAGCAGCTACCGGTGGGACGGCACTGAAGCTTTCTTT.

This clonotype ranks as medium-sized. The chain employs TRBV7-3 and TRBJ1-1, with a possible D match to TRBD1 (5 bases). Between the trimmed V and J ends, which lost 5 bases and 6 bases, there was a span of 16 bases. The germline gives CDR1 SGHTA, CDR2 FQGTGA. The CDR3 is made up of 14 amino acids. The CDR3 DNA reads as TGTGCCAGCAGCCTAGGGGTGGGGGTTCCTGAAGCTTTCTTT. Translation: CASSLGVGVPEAFF.

This clonotype was detected a few times. The rearrangement joins TRBV15 to TRBJ2-2; possibly TRBD2 for D (7 bases). The CDR3 has 13 residues. Trimming took 8 bases from V and 4 from J, leaving 11 bases between them. CDR1 is LNHNV and CDR2 is YYDKDF in the germline V gene (reference sequence). CDR3 region: CATRGGVTGELFF. The CDR3 bases are TGTGCCACCCGAGGGGGGGTCACCGGGGAGCTGTTTTTT.

In this sample, this clonotype turned up a few times. This sequence joins TRBV5-1 and TRBJ1-1, with TRBD1 as a possible D gene (6 bases). CDR3 length: 14 amino acids. CDR1 is SGHRS and CDR2 is YFSETQ in the germline V gene. Trimming left V 0 bases short and J 5 bases short, with 11 bases between. CDR3 in amino acids: CASSLDRGGTEAFF. The CDR3 nucleotides are TGCGCCAGCAGCTTGGATCGAGGGGGGACTGAAGCTTTCTTT.